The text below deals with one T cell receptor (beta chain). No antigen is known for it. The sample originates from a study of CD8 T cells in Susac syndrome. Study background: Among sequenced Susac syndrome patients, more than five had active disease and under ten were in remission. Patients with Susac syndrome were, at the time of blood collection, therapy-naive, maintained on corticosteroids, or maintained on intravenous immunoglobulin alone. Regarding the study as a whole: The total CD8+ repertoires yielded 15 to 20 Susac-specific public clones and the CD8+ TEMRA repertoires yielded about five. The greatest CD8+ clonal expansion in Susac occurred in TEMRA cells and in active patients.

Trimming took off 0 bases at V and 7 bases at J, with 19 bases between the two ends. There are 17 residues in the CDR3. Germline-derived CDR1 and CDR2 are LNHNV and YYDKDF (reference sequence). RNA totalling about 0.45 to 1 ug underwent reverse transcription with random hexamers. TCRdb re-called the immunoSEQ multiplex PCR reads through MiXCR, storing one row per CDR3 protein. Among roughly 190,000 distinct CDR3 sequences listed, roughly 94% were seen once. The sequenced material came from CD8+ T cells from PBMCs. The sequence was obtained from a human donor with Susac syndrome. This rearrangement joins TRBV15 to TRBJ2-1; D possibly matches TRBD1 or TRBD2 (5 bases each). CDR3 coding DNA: TGTGCCACCAGCAGAGATTATATGGGGGAAGGTGGGAATGAGCAGTTCTTC. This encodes CATSRDYMGEGGNEQFF.